Each of the 27 T cell receptor beta chains below was sequenced from the same sample in a study of patients and donors after allogeneic stem cell transplantation. TCRdb used MiXCR to reprocess the RT-PCR reads, holding one entry per CDR3 protein. The sample consists of about 110,000 distinct CDR3 sequences, approximately 40% of them appearing once. Sequencing was carried out using blood, either unsorted or a sorted T cell fraction (not recorded which). The origin of the receptors is a human donor who was either an allogeneic HSCT recipient or a stem cell or donor lymphocyte infusion donor (not recorded which). It is not recorded whose cells these are; they may come from a transplant donor.

This clonotype was detected once. The chain combines TRBV6-5 with TRBJ2-7, with D possibly matching TRBD2 (5 bases). CDR1 and CDR2 from the germline V gene are MNHEY and SVGAGI. The length of the CDR3 is 13 residues. V gave up 0 bases and J gave up 5 bases, with 8 bases separating them. The CDR3 DNA sequence: TGTGCCAGCAGTTACTCCCCCGGGGACGAGCAGTACTTC. Translated: CASSYSPGDEQYF.

This chain joins TRBV20-1 and TRBJ1-1; the D is unclear. Germline assignment: CDR1 DFQATT and CDR2 SNEGSKA (reference sequence). The length of the CDR3 is 12 residues. Trimming cost V 0 bases and J 6 bases, with 8 bases left between them. The CDR3 loop reads CSAREGRPEAFF. The CDR3 DNA reads as TGCAGTGCTAGAGAGGGCAGGCCTGAAGCTTTCTTT.

In this sample, this clonotype turned up a few times. This chain links TRBV6-2 or TRBV6-3 with TRBJ1-2; D unclear. Trimming removed 7 bases from V and 3 bases from J, with 12 bases in between. Germline assignment: CDR1 MNHEY and CDR2 SVGEGT. The CDR3 is 13 amino acids. The CDR3 DNA is TGTGCCAGCAACCCCCCTGGGCACTATGGCTACACCTTC. This translates into CASNPPGHYGYTF.

This clonotype has only a few counts. The chain links TRBV6-5 to TRBJ1-1; D is perhaps TRBD1 (5 bases). Trimming stripped 6 bases from V and 1 base from J, with 6 bases between. Germline-derived CDR1 and CDR2 are MNHEY and SVGAGI. The CDR3 contains 12 residues. The CDR3 here is CASRTANTEAFF. DNA of the CDR3: TGTGCCAGCAGGACAGCGAACACTGAAGCTTTCTTT.

The chain carries TRBV28 and TRBJ1-1, with D perhaps matching TRBD1 (5 bases). The CDR3 contains 15 residues. V was cut by 4 bases and J by 0 bases, with 12 bases left in between. Germline assignment: CDR1 MDHEN and CDR2 SYDVKM. CDR3 DNA: TGTGCCAGCAGTTCGGCGACAGCTGTGAACACTGAAGCTTTCTTT. It translates to CASSSATAVNTEAFF.

The CDR3 here is CSAGTQSSYEQYF. The CDR3 nucleotides read TGCAGCGCAGGGACACAGAGCTCCTACGAGCAGTACTTC. The gene calls are TRBV20-1 and TRBJ2-7, with D perhaps TRBD1 (6 bases). The CDR3 totals 13 residues. Looked up from germline, CDR1 is DFQATT and CDR2 is SNEGSKA (reference sequence).

There are many counts of this clonotype. The chain employs TRBV24-1 and TRBJ2-3; D not certain. The CDR3 totals 12 residues. Deletions cut 1 base from V and 4 bases from J, with 2 bases between. CDR1 and CDR2 (germline): KGHDR, SFDVKD. The CDR3 is CATSDFSDTQYF. CDR3 DNA: TGTGCCACCAGTGATTTTTCAGATACGCAGTATTTT.

The table lists this clonotype with a few counts. The chain combines TRBV12-3 or TRBV12-4 with TRBJ1-5, with 7 positions matching TRBD1. The CDR3 is 13 amino acids. Germline trimming cut 5 bases from V and 3 bases from J; bases unmatched to any gene: 1. The CDR3 DNA follows: TGTGCCAGCAGTGACAGGGTCAATCAGCCCCAGCATTTT. This gives the protein CASSDRVNQPQHF.

V and J are TRBV12-3 or TRBV12-4 and TRBJ2-4; weak D call: TRBD2 (5 bases). The CDR3 loop spans 15 amino acids. V was pared by 5 bases and J by 1 base, with 12 bases between. CDR3 DNA sequence: TGTGCCAGCAGTCCTTTGGGCGGGGCCAAAAACATTCAGTACTTC. Encoded protein: CASSPLGGAKNIQYF.

This clonotype was seen just once. The CDR3 does not end in the conserved phenylalanine or tryptophan, so this is likely a read error. The gene calls are TRBV6-5 and TRBJ2-3, with 7 bases aligning to TRBD2. V dropped 4 bases and J dropped 1; count of bases not matched to a gene: 5. CDR1 MNHEY and CDR2 SVGAGI come from the germline V gene. The CDR3 is 15 amino acids. The CDR3 nucleotides read TGTGCCAGCAGTTTCGAGCGGGACCGCACAGATACGCAGTATTCT. It yields the protein CASSFERDRTDTQYS.

The V and J genes are TRBV20-1 and TRBJ2-7; no firm D call. Trimming left V 5 bases short and J 0 bases short, with 14 bases between. This CDR3 spans 14 amino acids. CDR1 is DFQATT, CDR2 SNEGSKA, per germline (reference sequence). DNA of the CDR3: TGCAGTGCTCCTAGGGCCCCGAGCTCCTACGAGCAGTACTTC. Translated, it gives CSAPRAPSSYEQYF.

The genes are TRBV12-3 or TRBV12-4 and TRBJ2-7; TRBD1 is a possible D gene (5 bases). The CDR3 has 13 residues. Trimming pared 4 bases from V and 3 bases from J, leaving 10 bases between. The CDR3 sequence is CASSYRSNYEQYF. The CDR3 DNA sequence: TGTGCCAGCAGTTACAGGTCCAACTACGAGCAGTACTTC.

This chain connects TRBV12-3 or TRBV12-4 to TRBJ1-1; D uncertain. This CDR3 is built from 16 residues. Trimming cost V 8 bases and J 2 bases, with 21 bases left between them. The CDR3 DNA is TGTGCCAGCTGGACCGCCGGGTCCTCCTTTAACACTGAAGCTTTCTTT. Protein: CASWTAGSSFNTEAFF.

This chain links TRBV4-3 with TRBJ2-3, with 9 bases matching TRBD2. The V gene's germline CDR1 is LGHNA and CDR2 YSLEER. The CDR3 is made up of 17 amino acids. The V and J ends lost 0 bases and 8 bases, in that order; junction bases with no gene match: 12. The CDR3 is CASSQDRPRGLAGTQYF. CDR3 nucleotide sequence: TGCGCCAGCAGCCAAGATAGGCCTAGGGGACTAGCTGGTACGCAGTATTTT.

The chain links TRBV20-1 to TRBJ2-3, with 14 bases lining up with TRBD2. V shed 4 bases, J shed 8 bases, and the junction held 11 bases outside the gene matches. There are 16 residues in the CDR3. Looked up from germline, CDR1 is DFQATT and CDR2 is SNEGSKA (reference sequence). The CDR3 nucleotides read TGCAGTGCTACTCCTCCGACTAGCGGGAGGGGAGGTACGCAGTATTTT. Translation gives CSATPPTSGRGGTQYF.

V usage is TRBV20-1 and J usage is TRBJ1-1; D ambiguous. The V end was cut by 6 bases, the J end by 0 bases, with 14 bases between. Germline CDR1 reads DFQATT; CDR2 reads SNEGSKA (reference sequence). The CDR3 sequence is 14 residues long. CDR3: CSAQMKGLNTEAFF. The CDR3 DNA is TGCAGTGCCCAAATGAAGGGCCTGAACACTGAAGCTTTCTTT.

The rearrangement joins TRBV20-1 to TRBJ2-7; D is uncertain. The CDR3 is made up of 12 amino acids. V shed 4 bases and J shed 1 base, with 8 bases lying between them. Germline V CDR1 and CDR2: DFQATT, SNEGSKA (reference sequence). The CDR3 region has the DNA TGCAGTGCTACAAACGAGTCCTACGAGCAGTACTTC. Translation: CSATNESYEQYF.

The rearrangement links TRBV18 to TRBJ2-1; 12 positions agree with TRBD2. Germline CDR1 reads KGHSH; CDR2 reads LQKENI. The CDR3 consists of 15 residues. Germline trimming cut 5 bases from V and 6 bases from J; bases unmatched to any gene: 5. The CDR3 is CASSGLAGFSNEQFF. The CDR3, as DNA: TGTGCCAGCTCAGGACTAGCGGGATTTAGCAATGAGCAGTTCTTC.

The chain recombines TRBV20-1 with TRBJ1-1; D perhaps matches TRBD1 (6 bases). The V end lost 6 bases, the J end lost 7 bases, and 18 bases lay between the germline ends. The CDR3 is made up of 13 amino acids. CDR1 is DFQATT, CDR2 SNEGSKA, per germline (reference sequence). Here the CDR3 reads CSAVDRTSLEAFF. For the CDR3, the DNA is TGCAGTGCGGTAGACAGGACGTCCCTTGAAGCTTTCTTT.

The chain links TRBV20-1 to TRBJ2-1, with 8 bases matching TRBD1. The germline gives CDR1 DFQATT, CDR2 SNEGSKA (reference sequence). V was pared by 0 bases and J by 2 bases, with 6 bases of the junction left unmatched. The CDR3 covers 16 residues. The CDR3 here is CSARDPATGAYNEQFF. The CDR3 nucleotides read TGCAGTGCTAGAGATCCGGCGACAGGGGCCTACAATGAGCAGTTCTTC.

The chain couples TRBV2 to TRBJ1-4; no definite D call. V was clipped by 6 bases and J by 0 bases, with 8 bases between them. This CDR3 spans 14 amino acids. Per germline, CDR1 SNHLY and CDR2 FYNNEI. CDR3: CASRTTSTNEKLFF. Written as DNA, the CDR3 is TGTGCCAGCAGGACGACGTCAACTAATGAAAAACTGTTTTTT.

The chain carries TRBV5-1 and TRBJ1-3; D might be TRBD1 (5 bases). V lost 0 bases and J 3 bases, leaving 7 bases between the germline ends. Germline CDR1 is SGHRS and CDR2 is YFSETQ. There are 14 residues in the CDR3. CDR3 loop: CASSLVGVGNTIYF. The CDR3 bases are TGCGCCAGCAGCTTGGTAGGGGTTGGAAACACCATATATTTT. The full variable domain, its missing parts supplied by reference TRBV5-1 and TRBJ1-3, is KAGVTQTPRYLIKTRGQQVTLSCSPISGHRSVSWYQQTPGQGLQFLFEYFSETQRNKGNFPGRFSGRQFSNSRSEMNVSTLELGDSALYLCASSLVGVGNTIYFGEGSWLTVV.

This clonotype was picked up a small number of times. The rearrangement joins TRBV7-9 to TRBJ2-1; TRBD2 aligns across 7 bases. The ends lost 1 base at V and 0 bases at J; junction bases unmatched: 18. There are 21 residues in the CDR3. Germline V gene data show CDR1 as SEHNR and CDR2 as FQNEAQ (reference sequence). The CDR3 is CASSLVGLSLAAIDSYNEQFF. DNA of the CDR3: TGTGCCAGCAGCTTAGTTGGCCTTTCCCTAGCGGCGATCGACTCCTACAATGAGCAGTTCTTC.

The V gene is TRBV5-1, the J gene TRBJ1-2; 9 bases are a match to TRBD1. This CDR3 spans 16 amino acids. Germline-derived CDR1 and CDR2 are SGHRS and YFSETQ. With V trimmed by 3 bases and J by 8 bases, 14 bases remained unmatched. The CDR3 region is CASSYQQGASKEGYTF. DNA for the CDR3: TGCGCCAGCAGCTACCAACAGGGGGCATCGAAGGAAGGCTACACCTTC.

The chain is built from TRBV6-6 and TRBJ2-3; D uncertain. Germline CDR1 reads MNHNY; CDR2 reads SVGAGI (reference sequence). V gave up 8 bases and J gave up 0 bases, with 3 bases separating them. This CDR3 contains 11 residues. The CDR3 nucleotides read TGTGCCAGCGGGAGCACAGATACGCAGTATTTT. Translated, it gives CASGSTDTQYF.

The CDR3 protein is CASSFVSLAGGYNEQFF. The CDR3, as DNA: TGTGCCAGCAGCTTCGTATCCCTAGCGGGGGGCTACAATGAGCAGTTCTTC. The chain recombines TRBV7-9 with TRBJ2-1; 11 bases map to TRBD2. The CDR3 runs to 17 residues. Unmatched junction bases numbered 7, after V lost 3 bases and J lost 3 bases. CDR1 and CDR2 (germline): SEHNR, FQNEAQ (reference sequence).

This clonotype has only a few counts. The rearrangement uses TRBV25-1 and TRBJ1-1, with 10 bases lining up with TRBD1. Unmatched junction bases numbered 7, after V lost 3 bases and J lost 9 bases. The CDR3 has 14 amino acids. The germline V gene encodes CDR1 MGHDK and CDR2 SYGVNS. CDR3 sequence reads: CASSDNWDRGQAFF. CDR3 in DNA: TGTGCCAGCAGTGACAATTGGGACAGGGGACAAGCTTTCTTT.